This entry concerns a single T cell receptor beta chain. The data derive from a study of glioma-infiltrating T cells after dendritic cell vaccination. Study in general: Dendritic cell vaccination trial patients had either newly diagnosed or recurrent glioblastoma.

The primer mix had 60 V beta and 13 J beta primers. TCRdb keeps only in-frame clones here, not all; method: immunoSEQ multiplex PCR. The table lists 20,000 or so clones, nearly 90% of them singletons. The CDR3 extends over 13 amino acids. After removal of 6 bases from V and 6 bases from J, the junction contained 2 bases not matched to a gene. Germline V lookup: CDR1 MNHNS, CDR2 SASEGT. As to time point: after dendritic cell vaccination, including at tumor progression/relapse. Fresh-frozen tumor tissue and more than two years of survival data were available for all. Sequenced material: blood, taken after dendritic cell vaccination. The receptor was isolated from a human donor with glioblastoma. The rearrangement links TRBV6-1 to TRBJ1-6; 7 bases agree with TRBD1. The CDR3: CASSWDSNSPLHF. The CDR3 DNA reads TGTGCCAGCAGCTGGGACAGTAATTCACCCCTCCACTTT.